This T cell receptor (beta chain) derives from a study of a mutant IDH1 vaccine in newly diagnosed glioma. Study as a whole: Patients underwent eight vaccinations, which took place in weeks 1, 3, 5, 7, 11, 15, 19 and 23. Pretreatment consisted of radiotherapy, temozolomide, or both, with most receiving both. Findings of the study overall: Among patients, roughly 93% showed immune responses induced by the vaccine.

The time point: week 5, during vaccination. Each vaccine dose was 300 ug of mutant IDH1 20-mer peptide, with topical imiquimod. Clones were read by immunoSEQ multiplex PCR, and TCRdb kept only the in-frame ones, dropping some. The sample carries around 50,000 clones, 85% to 90% recorded once. The trim removed 3 bases at V and 1 base at J, leaving 3 bases unmatched. The germline gives CDR1 SNHLY, CDR2 FYNNEI. The CDR3 contains 15 residues. A note on this clone: Its antigen is unknown.

The receptor comes from a woman between 40 and 55 years old with glioma. V usage is TRBV2 and J usage is TRBJ1-1; TRBD1 aligns across 9 bases. The source material was PBMCs, sampled from a glioma patient whose treatment included an IDH1 peptide vaccine. This CDR3 is CASSDPGQGNTEAFF. The CDR3 DNA follows: TGTGCCAGCAGTGACCCGGGACAGGGGAACACTGAAGCTTTCTTT.